This T cell receptor (beta chain) is from a study of immune evolution from preneoplasia to lung adenocarcinoma. Here immunoSEQ multiplex PCR was the method, and the copy in TCRdb shows in-frame clones only, minus some. The data show roughly 5,200 clones, roughly 77% seen once. Germline assignment: CDR1 KGHSH and CDR2 LQKENI. Trimming shortened V by 4 bases and J by 8 bases, and 15 bases separated the two germline ends. This CDR3 has 14 amino acids. This rearrangement joins TRBV18 to TRBJ2-1; tentative D call: TRBD2 (6 bases). Input material: FFPE normal lung tissue adjacent to the tumor. The sequence was collected from a person aged 50-75 years with lung adenocarcinoma. The CDR3 region is CASSRPPTSYEQFF. CDR3 sequence (DNA): TGTGCCAGCTCACGCCCACCTACTAGCTATGAGCAGTTCTTC.